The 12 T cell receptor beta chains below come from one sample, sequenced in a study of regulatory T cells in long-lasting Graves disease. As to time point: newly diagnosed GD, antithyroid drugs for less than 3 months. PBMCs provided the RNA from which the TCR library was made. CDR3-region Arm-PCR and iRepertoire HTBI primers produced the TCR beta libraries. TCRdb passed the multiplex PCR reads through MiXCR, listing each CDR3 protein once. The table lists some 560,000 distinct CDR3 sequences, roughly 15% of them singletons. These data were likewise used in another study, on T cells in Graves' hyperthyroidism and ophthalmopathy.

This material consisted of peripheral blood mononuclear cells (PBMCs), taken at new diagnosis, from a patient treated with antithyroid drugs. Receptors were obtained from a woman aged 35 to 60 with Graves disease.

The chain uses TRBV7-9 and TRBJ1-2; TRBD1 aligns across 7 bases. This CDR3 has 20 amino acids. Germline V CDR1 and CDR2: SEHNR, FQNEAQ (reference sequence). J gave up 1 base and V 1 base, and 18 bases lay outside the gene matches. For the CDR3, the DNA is TGTGCCAGCAGCTTAGACGCACCCAGGACAGGAAAGATTTTTAACTATGGCTACACCTTC. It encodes CASSLDAPRTGKIFNYGYTF. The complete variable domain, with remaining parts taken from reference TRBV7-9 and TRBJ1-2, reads DTGVSQNPRHKITKRGQNVTFRCDPISEHNRLYWYRQTLGQGPEFLTYFQNEAQLEKSRLLSDRFSAERPKGSFSTLEIQRTEQGDSAMYLCASSLDAPRTGKIFNYGYTFGSGTRLTVV.

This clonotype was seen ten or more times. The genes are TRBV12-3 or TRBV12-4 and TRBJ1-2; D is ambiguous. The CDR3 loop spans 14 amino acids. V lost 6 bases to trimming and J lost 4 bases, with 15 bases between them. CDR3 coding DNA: TGTGCCAGCAGCCGGACGGATCAGTCCTATGGCTACACCTTC. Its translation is CASSRTDQSYGYTF.

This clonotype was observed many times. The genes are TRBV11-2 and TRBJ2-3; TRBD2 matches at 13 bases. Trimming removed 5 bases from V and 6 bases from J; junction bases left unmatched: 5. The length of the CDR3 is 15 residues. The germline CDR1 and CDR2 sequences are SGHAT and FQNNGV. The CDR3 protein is CASSMTSGGLDTQYF. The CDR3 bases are TGTGCCAGCAGCATGACTAGCGGGGGGCTTGATACGCAGTATTTT.

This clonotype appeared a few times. CDR3 coding DNA: TGTGCCATCAGTGACTTCCGTCAGGGGGGACGACTGTTTTTT. As protein: CAISDFRQGGRLFF. The chain recombines TRBV10-3 with TRBJ1-4; 7 bases fit TRBD1. V lost 3 bases and J lost 13; bases outside the gene matches: 11. The CDR3 is 14 residues long. Germline values: CDR1 ENHRY, CDR2 SYGVKD.

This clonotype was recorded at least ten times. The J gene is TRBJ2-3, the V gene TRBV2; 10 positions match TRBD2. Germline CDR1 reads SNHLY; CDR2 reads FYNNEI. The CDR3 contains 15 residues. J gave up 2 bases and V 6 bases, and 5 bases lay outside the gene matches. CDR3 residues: CASSAGLAATDTQYF. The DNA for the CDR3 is TGTGCCAGCAGCGCCGGACTAGCGGCCACAGATACGCAGTATTTT.

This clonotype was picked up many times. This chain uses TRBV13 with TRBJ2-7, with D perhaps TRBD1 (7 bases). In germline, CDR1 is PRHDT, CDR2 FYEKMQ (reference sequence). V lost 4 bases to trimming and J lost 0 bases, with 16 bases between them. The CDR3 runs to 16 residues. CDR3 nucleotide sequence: TGTGCCAGCAGCTCCAGGGGGGACGCTATCTCCTACGAGCAGTACTTC. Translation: CASSSRGDAISYEQYF.

The CDR3 nucleotides read TGTGCCAGCCACCGGACAGGGGAAAACACCATATATTTT. Translated: CASHRTGENTIYF. The chain is built from TRBV27 and TRBJ1-3, with 9 bases fitting TRBD1. There are 13 residues in the CDR3. The trim removed 8 bases at V and 6 bases at J, leaving 5 bases unmatched. The germline V gene encodes CDR1 MNHEY and CDR2 SMNVEV (reference sequence).

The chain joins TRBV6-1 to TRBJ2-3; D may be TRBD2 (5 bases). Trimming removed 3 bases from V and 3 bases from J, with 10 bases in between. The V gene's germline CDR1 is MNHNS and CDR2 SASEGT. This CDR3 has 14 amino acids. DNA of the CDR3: TGTGCCAGCAGTGACGGGATCTCGACAGATACGCAGTATTTT. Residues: CASSDGISTDTQYF.

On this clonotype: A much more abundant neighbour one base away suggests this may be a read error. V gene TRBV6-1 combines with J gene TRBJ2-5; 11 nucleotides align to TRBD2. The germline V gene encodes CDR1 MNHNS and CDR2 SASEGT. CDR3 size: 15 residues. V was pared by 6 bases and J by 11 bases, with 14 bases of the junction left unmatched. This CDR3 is CASRSTSGVLNEQYF. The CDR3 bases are TGTGCCAGCAGGTCGACTAGCGGGGTATTGAATGAGCAGTACTTC.

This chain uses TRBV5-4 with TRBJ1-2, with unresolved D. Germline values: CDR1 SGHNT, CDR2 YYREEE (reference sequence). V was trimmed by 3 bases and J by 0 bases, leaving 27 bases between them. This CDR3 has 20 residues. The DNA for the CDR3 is TGTGCCAGCAGCTATATACAAACTCGGACTTTCCGGGCCACTAACTATGGCTACACCTTC. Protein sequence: CASSYIQTRTFRATNYGYTF.

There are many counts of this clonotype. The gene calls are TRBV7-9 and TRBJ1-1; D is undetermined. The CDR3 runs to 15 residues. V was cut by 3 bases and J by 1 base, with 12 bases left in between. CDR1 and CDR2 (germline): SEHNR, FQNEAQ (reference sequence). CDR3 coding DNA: TGTGCCAGCAGCTTTCGAGCAGGAAGGAACACTGAAGCTTTCTTT. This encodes CASSFRAGRNTEAFF.

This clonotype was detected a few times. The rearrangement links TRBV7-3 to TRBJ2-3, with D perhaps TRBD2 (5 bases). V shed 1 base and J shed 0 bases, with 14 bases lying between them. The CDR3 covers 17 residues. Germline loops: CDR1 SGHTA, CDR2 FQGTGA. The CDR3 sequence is CASSLRFERSSTDTQYF. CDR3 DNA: TGTGCCAGCAGCTTAAGGTTTGAGCGGAGCAGCACAGATACGCAGTATTTT.